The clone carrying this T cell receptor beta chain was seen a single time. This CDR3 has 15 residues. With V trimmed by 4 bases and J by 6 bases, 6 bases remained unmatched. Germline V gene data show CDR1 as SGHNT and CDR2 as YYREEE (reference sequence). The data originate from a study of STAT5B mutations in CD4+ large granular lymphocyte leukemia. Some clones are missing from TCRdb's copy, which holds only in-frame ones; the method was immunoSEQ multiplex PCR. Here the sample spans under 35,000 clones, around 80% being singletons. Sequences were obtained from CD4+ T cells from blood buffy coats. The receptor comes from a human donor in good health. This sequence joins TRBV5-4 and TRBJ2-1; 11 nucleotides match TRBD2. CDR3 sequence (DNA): TGTGCCAGCAGCGGTAGCGGGAGGGCCGTCAATGAGCAGTTCTTC. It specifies CASSGSGRAVNEQFF.